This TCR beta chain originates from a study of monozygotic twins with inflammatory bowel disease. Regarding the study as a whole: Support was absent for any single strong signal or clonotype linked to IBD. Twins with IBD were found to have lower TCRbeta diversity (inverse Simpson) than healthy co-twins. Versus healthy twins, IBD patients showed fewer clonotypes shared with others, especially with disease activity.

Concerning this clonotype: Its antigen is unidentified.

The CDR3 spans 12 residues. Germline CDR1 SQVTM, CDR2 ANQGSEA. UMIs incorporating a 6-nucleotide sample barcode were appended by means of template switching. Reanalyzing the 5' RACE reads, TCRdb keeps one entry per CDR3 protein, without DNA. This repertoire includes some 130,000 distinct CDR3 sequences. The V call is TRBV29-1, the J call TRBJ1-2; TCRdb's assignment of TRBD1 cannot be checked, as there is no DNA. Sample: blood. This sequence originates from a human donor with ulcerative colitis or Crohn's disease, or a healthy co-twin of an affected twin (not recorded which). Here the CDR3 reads CSVGAGISGYTF. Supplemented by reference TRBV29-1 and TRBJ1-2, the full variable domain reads SAVISQKPSRDICQRGTSLTIQCQVDSQVTMMFWYRQQPGQSLTLIATANQGSEATYESGFVIDKFPISRPNLTFSTLTVSNMSPEDSSIYLCSVGAGISGYTFGSGTRLTVV.